This T cell receptor (beta chain) originates from a study of response to subunit inactivated influenza vaccine. Worth noting for this clonotype: Its antigen is unidentified.

CDR3 length equals 12 residues. The V gene lost 3 bases and the J gene lost 8 bases, with 11 bases spanning the gap. Germline V CDR1 and CDR2: DFQATT, SNEGSKA (reference sequence). General study findings and limits: That few new T cells are recruited by each seasonal influenza vaccination was the authors' suggestion.

TCRdb called the RT-PCR reads again in MiXCR, with one record for every CDR3 protein. The sample has under 950,000 distinct CDR3 sequences, approximately 21% seen once. Sequenced here: PBMCs from blood, sampled 4 to 6 days after vaccination. V usage is TRBV20-1 and J usage is TRBJ2-1, with a possible D match to TRBD2 (5 bases). This clonotype was obtained from a man in his fifties who received an inactivated influenza vaccine. CDR3 nucleotides: TGCAGTGCTAGCTACCAGAGGGATGAGCAGTTCTTC. Its protein product is CSASYQRDEQFF.